This T cell receptor (beta chain) was profiled in a study of preoperative IRX-2 immunotherapy in early breast cancer. Germline loops: CDR1 SGDLS, CDR2 YYNGEE. Trimming shortened V by 3 bases and J by 2 bases, and 15 bases separated the two germline ends. The CDR3 runs 16 residues. Treatment noted: preoperative locoregional IRX-2 cytokine immunotherapy. Samples came from a phase Ib trial of preoperative locoregional IRX-2 cytokine immunotherapy. The method was immunoSEQ multiplex PCR; TCRdb's version includes in-frame clones alone and lacks a portion of them. Among under 40,000 clones listed, over 90% were seen once.

The sequence was obtained from a human donor with breast cancer. Collection took place from a patient treated with IRX-2 immunotherapy. The chain joins TRBV9 to TRBJ2-1; D is ambiguous. The CDR3 sequence is CASSGAPGPTYNEQFF. The CDR3 coding sequence is TGTGCCAGCAGCGGGGCCCCCGGTCCAACCTACAATGAGCAGTTCTTC.